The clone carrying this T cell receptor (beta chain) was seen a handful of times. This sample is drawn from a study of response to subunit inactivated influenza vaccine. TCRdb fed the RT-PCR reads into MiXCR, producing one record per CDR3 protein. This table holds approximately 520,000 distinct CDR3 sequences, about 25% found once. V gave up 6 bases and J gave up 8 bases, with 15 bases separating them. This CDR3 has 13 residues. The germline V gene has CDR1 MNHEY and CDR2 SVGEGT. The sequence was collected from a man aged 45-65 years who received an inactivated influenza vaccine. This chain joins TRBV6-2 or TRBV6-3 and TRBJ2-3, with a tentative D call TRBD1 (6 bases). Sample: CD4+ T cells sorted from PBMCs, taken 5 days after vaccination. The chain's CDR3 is CASRETGQGTQYF. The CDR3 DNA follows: TGTGCCAGCAGAGAGACAGGTCAGGGTACGCAGTATTTT.